This record covers a single T cell receptor (beta chain). The data were taken from a study of cytomegalovirus exposure and HLA in healthy donors. With 60 Vbeta and 13 Jbeta primers, the PCR was carried out. Generated by immunoSEQ multiplex PCR, the TCRdb table keeps only in-frame clones and is missing some. This table has under 200,000 clones, 70% to 80% appearing once. The donors (healthy individuals) were bone marrow donors. This CDR3 is built from 15 residues. Germline CDR1 MGHDK, CDR2 SYGVNS. V was trimmed by 10 bases and J by 5 bases, leaving 22 bases between them. The clonotype originates from a man aged 40-50 years in good health and CMV-seronegative. Input material: PBMCs. The V call is TRBV25-1, the J call TRBJ2-3, with D tentatively TRBD2 (7 bases). The CDR3 sequence: CATWGWGGRGDTQYF. The CDR3 region has the DNA TGTGCCACTTGGGGTTGGGGGGGGCGCGGAGATACGCAGTATTTT.